This paragraph reports one T cell receptor beta chain. Its antigen is currently unknown. One junction end does not reproduce the germline sequence, and a read error may be involved. The data belong to a study of tumor-infiltrating lymphocytes in primary liver carcinoma. Study in general: Measuring roughly 4.2 to 11 cm across, the tumors were staged as T1-T3 N0M0. Read depth, roughly 3.65 to 7.13 million productive TCRbeta reads, did not differ significantly between tissues.

General observations from the study: Tumor-adjacent and tumor-blood pairs showed less overlap than tumor region pairs. The study found only about 8-24% of top clones in all five tumor regions.

Starting material for RNA and DNA co-extraction consisted of roughly 19-31 mg of unsorted bulk tissue. Starting material of 450 to 550 ng total RNA yielded TCR beta cDNA via a constant-region primer. It was through three nested multiplex PCR rounds of slightly modified ARM-PCR that TCR beta libraries arose. TRBV1-TRBV30 forward primers and a C-beta reverse primer were used in the first two PCR rounds, which each ran for approximately 10 cycles. TCRdb redid the calling of the multiplex PCR reads with MiXCR, one entry per CDR3 protein. Counted here are 110,000 or so distinct CDR3 sequences, 80% to 85% occurring once; the ten biggest clones make up 15% to 20%. CDR3 length: 21 amino acids. The V gene's germline CDR1 is LGHNA and CDR2 YNFKEQ.

Input material: liver tumor tissue from sampling region 3. The subset was: tumor region T3, left-lateral pole. The receptor's source is a man aged 40-49 years with primary liver carcinoma and hepatitis B virus infection. The chain uses TRBV4-2 and TRBJ1-3; tentative D call: TRBD1 (6 bases). CDR3 sequence reads: CASSQEGLRGGRISSGNTIYF. As DNA, the CDR3 is TGTGCAAGCAGCCAAGAAGGTTTGAGAGGGGGTCGTATTTCCTCTGGAAACACCATATATTTT.